This T cell receptor beta chain was captured in a study of cytomegalovirus exposure and HLA in healthy donors. Both 60 Vbeta primers and 13 Jbeta primers went into the PCR. Produced via immunoSEQ multiplex PCR; TCRdb's table is partial and in-frame only. This sample's clone table lists 150,000 to 200,000 clones. In the case of this clone: Its antigen is currently unknown.

The CDR3 runs to 15 residues. Per the germline V gene, CDR1 is MGHRA and CDR2 is YSYEKL. V lost 0 bases, J lost 8 bases, and 9 bases stayed unmatched. Whole-study results and caveats: Judged likely to be a sequencing artifact was a cluster of highly shared sequence variants. Researchers catalogued 164 TCR beta chains as cytomegalovirus-associated. In a later analysis, CMV-associated beta chains were mostly HLA-associated, it appeared.

The V call is TRBV4-1, the J call TRBJ1-2; 7 bases align to TRBD1. The source is a man aged 25-40 years in good health and CMV-seronegative. The sample comprised PBMCs. This chain's CDR3 is CASSQEEGAWYGYTF. DNA of the CDR3: TGCGCCAGCAGCCAAGAGGAGGGGGCTTGGTACGGCTACACCTTC.